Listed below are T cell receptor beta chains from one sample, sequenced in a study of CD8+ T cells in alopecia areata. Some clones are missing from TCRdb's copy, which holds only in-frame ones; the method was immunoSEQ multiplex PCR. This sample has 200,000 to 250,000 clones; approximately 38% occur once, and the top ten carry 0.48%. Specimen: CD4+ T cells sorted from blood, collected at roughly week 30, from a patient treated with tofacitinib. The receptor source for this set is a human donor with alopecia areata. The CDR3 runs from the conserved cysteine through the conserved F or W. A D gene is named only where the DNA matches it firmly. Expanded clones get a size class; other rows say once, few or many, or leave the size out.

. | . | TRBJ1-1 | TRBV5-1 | CASSSQGLGTEAFF | TGCGCCAGCAGCTCACAGGGTCTCGGCACTGAAGCTTTCTTT
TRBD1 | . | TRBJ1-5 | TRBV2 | CASSGTGGRQPQHF | TGTGCCAGCAGCGGGACAGGTGGGAGGCAGCCCCAGCATTTT
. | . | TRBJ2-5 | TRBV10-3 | CAISGTGQETQYF | TGTGCCATCAGTGGCACAGGGCAAGAGACCCAGTACTTC
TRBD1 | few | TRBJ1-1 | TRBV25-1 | CASSSTGATETEAFF | TGTGCCAGCAGTTCTACAGGGGCTACGGAGACTGAAGCTTTCTTT
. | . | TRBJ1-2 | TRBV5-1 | CASSLALAGEGYTF | TGCGCCAGCAGCTTGGCCTTGGCAGGGGAAGGCTACACCTTC
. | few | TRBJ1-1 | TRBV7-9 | CASSRGNTEAFF | TGTGCCAGCAGCCGAGGGAACACTGAAGCTTTCTTT
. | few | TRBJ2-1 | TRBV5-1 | CASGSSSYNEQFF | TGCGCCAGCGGGTCGAGCTCCTACAATGAGCAGTTCTTC
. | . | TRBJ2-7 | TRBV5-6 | CASSLVNRATYEQYF | TGTGCCAGCAGCTTAGTTAACCGGGCGACCTACGAGCAGTACTTC
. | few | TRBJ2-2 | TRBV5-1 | CASSLAQGRDTGELFF | TGCGCCAGCAGCTTGGCTCAGGGGAGGGACACCGGGGAGCTGTTTTTT
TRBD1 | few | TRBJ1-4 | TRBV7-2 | CASSLDRGREKLFF | TGTGCCAGCAGCTTGGACAGGGGACGTGAAAAACTGTTTTTT
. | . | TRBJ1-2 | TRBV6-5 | CASSEGEPNYGYTF | TGTGCCAGCAGTGAGGGCGAACCTAACTATGGCTACACCTTC
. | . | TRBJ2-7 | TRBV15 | CATSGNPNSYEQYF | TGTGCCACCAGCGGGAATCCGAACTCCTACGAGCAGTACTTC
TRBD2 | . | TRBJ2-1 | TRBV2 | CASSSPGLAVNNEQFF | TGTGCCAGCAGCAGCCCGGGACTAGCAGTCAACAATGAGCAGTTCTTC
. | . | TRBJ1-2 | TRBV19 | CASSPQGRDGYTF | TGTGCCAGTAGTCCCCAGGGGAGGGACGGCTACACCTTC
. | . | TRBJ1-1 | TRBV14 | CASSLGTEAFF | TGTGCCAGCAGCCTCGGCACTGAAGCTTTCTTT
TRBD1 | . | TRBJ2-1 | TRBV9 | CASSVGQGAIVEQFF | TGTGCCAGCAGCGTAGGACAGGGGGCAATAGTTGAGCAGTTCTTC
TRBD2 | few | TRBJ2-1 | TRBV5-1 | CASSLAQSRLAGSEQFF | TGCGCCAGCAGCTTGGCCCAATCCCGGCTAGCGGGAAGTGAGCAGTTCTTC
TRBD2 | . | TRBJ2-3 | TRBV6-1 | CASTREVGTDTQYF | TGTGCCAGCACTCGGGAGGTCGGCACAGATACGCAGTATTTT
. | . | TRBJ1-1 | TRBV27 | CASSAAGSWVNTEAFF | TGTGCCAGCTCAGCGGCAGGTTCGTGGGTGAACACTGAAGCTTTCTTT
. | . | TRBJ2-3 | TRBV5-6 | CASSLVAAHTDTQYF | TGTGCCAGCAGCTTGGTGGCGGCTCACACAGATACGCAGTATTTT
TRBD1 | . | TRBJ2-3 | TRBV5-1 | CASSPYAGTGTDTQYF | TGCGCCAGCAGCCCGTATGCCGGGACAGGGACAGATACGCAGTATTTT
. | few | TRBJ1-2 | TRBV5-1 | CASSYGQPANYGYTF | TGCGCCAGCAGCTACGGACAGCCAGCTAACTATGGCTACACCTTC
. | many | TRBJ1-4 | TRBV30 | CAWSEDISAEKLFF | TGTGCCTGGAGTGAGGACATTTCAGCTGAAAAACTGTTTTTT
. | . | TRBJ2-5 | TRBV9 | CASSVAAAWGETQYF | TGTGCCAGCAGCGTAGCGGCGGCCTGGGGGGAGACCCAGTACTTC
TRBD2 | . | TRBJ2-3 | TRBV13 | CASSSRVTSGRDTQYF | TGTGCCAGCAGCTCCCGGGTGACTAGCGGGAGAGATACGCAGTATTTT
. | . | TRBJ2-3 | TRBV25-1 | CASSDWQGTDTQYF | TGTGCCAGCAGTGACTGGCAGGGGACAGATACGCAGTATTTT
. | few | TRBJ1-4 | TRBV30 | CAWSNREGNEKLFF | TGTGCCTGGAGTAACAGGGAGGGAAATGAAAAACTGTTTTTT
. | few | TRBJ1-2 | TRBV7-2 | CASNLNVGGGYTF | TGTGCCAGCAACCTAAACGTTGGGGGCGGCTACACCTTC
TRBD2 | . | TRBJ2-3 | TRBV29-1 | CSAEAGSRGTQYF | TGCAGCGCCGAAGCGGGGAGTCGGGGTACGCAGTATTTT
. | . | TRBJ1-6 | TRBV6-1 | CASSEGGGAGYNSPLHF | TGTGCCAGCAGTGAAGGGGGAGGGGCAGGGTATAATTCACCCCTCCACTTT
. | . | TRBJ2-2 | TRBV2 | CASGGLRNTGELFF | TGTGCCAGCGGGGGACTGAGGAACACCGGGGAGCTGTTTTTT
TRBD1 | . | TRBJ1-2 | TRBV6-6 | CASSGQGIGYTF | TGTGCCAGCAGTGGACAGGGAATAGGCTACACCTTC
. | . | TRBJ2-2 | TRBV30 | CAWRGVGLPNTGELFF | TGTGCCTGGAGAGGGGTAGGGCTCCCGAACACCGGGGAGCTGTTTTTT
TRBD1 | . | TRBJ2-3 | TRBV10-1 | CASSRDRGTDTQYF | TGCGCCAGCAGCCGGGACAGGGGCACAGATACGCAGTATTTT
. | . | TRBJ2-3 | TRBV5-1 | CASSQGLADTQYF | TGCGCCAGCAGTCAGGGTCTTGCAGATACGCAGTATTTT
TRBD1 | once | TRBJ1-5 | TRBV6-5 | CASSYSGQGGNQPQHF | TGTGCCAGCAGTTACTCGGGACAGGGCGGCAATCAGCCCCAGCATTTT
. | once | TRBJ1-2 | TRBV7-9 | CASSANRDRGYTF | TGTGCCAGCAGCGCCAACAGGGATAGGGGCTACACCTTC
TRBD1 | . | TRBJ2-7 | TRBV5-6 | CASSLPDRGKFGQYF | TGTGCCAGCAGTTTACCGGACAGGGGAAAGTTCGGGCAGTACTTC
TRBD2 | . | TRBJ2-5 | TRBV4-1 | CASSQVVSGRAGETQYF | TGCGCCAGCAGCCAAGTTGTTAGCGGGAGGGCCGGGGAGACCCAGTACTTC
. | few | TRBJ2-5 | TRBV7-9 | CASSLGSVGIVQETQYF | TGTGCCAGCAGCTTAGGTTCGGTGGGCATTGTTCAAGAGACCCAGTACTTC
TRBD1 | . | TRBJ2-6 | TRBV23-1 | CASSQWGQGVRSGANVLTF | TGCGCCAGCAGTCAATGGGGACAGGGTGTACGTTCTGGGGCCAACGTCCTGACTTTC
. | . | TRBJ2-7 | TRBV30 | CAWSSQGVEQYF | TGTGCCTGGAGTTCCCAGGGTGTTGAGCAGTACTTC
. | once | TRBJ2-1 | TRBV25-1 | CASTGSYNEQFF | TGTGCCAGCACCGGCTCCTACAATGAGCAGTTCTTC
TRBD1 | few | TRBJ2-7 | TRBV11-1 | CASSDPPSRGLTYEQYF | TGTGCCAGCAGCGACCCCCCTTCCAGGGGGCTCACCTACGAGCAGTACTTC
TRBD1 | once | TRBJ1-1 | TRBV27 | CASSLRQGLNTEAFF | TGTGCCAGCAGTCTACGACAGGGCCTGAACACTGAAGCTTTCTTT
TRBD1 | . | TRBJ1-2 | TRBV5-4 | CASSLKQGTGGGYTF | TGTGCCAGCAGCTTGAAACAGGGGACAGGGGGAGGCTACACCTTC
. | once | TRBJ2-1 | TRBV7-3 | CASSALASYNEQFF | TGTGCCAGCAGCGCCCTAGCCTCCTACAATGAGCAGTTCTTC
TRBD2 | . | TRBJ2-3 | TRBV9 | CASSWTASGRAGTDTQYF | TGTGCCAGCAGCTGGACGGCTAGCGGGAGGGCTGGTACAGATACGCAGTATTTT
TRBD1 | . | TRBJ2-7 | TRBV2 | CASSEVGQGASEQYF | TGTGCCAGCAGTGAAGTGGGACAGGGAGCTTCCGAGCAGTACTTC
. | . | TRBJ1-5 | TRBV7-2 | CASSLSGLSGQPQHF | TGTGCCAGCAGCTTATCGGGGTTGTCTGGGCAGCCCCAGCATTTT
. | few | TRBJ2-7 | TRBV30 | CAWSPGTVSYEQYF | TGTGCCTGGAGTCCGGGGACGGTGTCCTACGAGCAGTACTTC
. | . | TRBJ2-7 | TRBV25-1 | CASSEFGAGGEQYF | TGTGCCAGCAGTGAATTCGGGGCTGGGGGCGAGCAGTACTTC
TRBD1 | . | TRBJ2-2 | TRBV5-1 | CASSLGQGGTGELFF | TGCGCCAGCAGCTTGGGACAGGGCGGCACCGGGGAGCTGTTTTTT
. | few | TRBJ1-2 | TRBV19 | CASRIQAQGGYTF | TGTGCCAGTAGGATCCAGGCCCAGGGTGGCTACACCTTC
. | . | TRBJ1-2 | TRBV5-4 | CASSRREGIYGYTF | TGTGCCAGCAGCCGCCGGGAGGGGATCTATGGCTACACCTTC